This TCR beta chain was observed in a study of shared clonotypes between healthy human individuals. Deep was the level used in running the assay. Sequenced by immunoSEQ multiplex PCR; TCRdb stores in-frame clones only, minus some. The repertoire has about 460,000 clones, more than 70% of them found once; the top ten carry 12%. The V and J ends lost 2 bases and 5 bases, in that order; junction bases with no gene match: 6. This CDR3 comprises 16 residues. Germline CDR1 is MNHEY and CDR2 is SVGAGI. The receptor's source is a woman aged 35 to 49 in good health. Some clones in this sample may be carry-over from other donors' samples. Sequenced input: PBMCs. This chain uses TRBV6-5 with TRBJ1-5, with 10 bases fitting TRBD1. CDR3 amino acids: CASSYPPGQGHQPQHF. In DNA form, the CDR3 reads TGTGCCAGCAGTTACCCCCCGGGACAGGGGCATCAGCCCCAGCATTTT.